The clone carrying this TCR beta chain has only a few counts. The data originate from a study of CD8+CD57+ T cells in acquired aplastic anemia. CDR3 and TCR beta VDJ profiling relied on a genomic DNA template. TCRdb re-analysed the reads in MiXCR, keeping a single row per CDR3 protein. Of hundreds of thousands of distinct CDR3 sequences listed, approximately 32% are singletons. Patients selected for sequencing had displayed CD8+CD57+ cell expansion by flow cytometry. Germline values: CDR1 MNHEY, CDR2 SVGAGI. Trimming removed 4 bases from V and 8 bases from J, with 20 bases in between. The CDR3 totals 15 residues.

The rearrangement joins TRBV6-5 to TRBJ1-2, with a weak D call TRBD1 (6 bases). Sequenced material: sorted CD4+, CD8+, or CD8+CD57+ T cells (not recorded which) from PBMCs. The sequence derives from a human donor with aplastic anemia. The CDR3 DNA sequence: TGTGCCAGCAGTTTAGACTGGACAGACACTGCGGGCTACACCTTC. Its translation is CASSLDWTDTAGYTF.